These 10 T cell receptor beta chains share one sample of origin, sequenced in a study of blood T cell repertoires in COVID-19. The data were produced by immunoSEQ multiplex PCR, yet TCRdb's version contains in-frame clones alone and is incomplete. The table has 200,000 or so clones, over 80% seen once. The sequenced sample was peripheral blood. The source is a human donor in a cohort sampled during active COVID-19.

This chain links TRBV18 with TRBJ1-6; unclear D gene. The CDR3 is 14 amino acids. CDR1 is KGHSH and CDR2 is LQKENI in the germline V gene. Trimming shortened V by 1 base and J by 5 bases, and 6 bases separated the two germline ends. CDR3 bases: TGTGCCAGCTCACCACTTTCGGATAATTCACCCCTCCACTTT. Protein: CASSPLSDNSPLHF.

This clone was seen a few times. The same CDR3 arises from other DNA sequences in this sample as well. This rearrangement joins TRBV9 to TRBJ1-2, with 8 bases fitting TRBD1. Germline trimming cut 3 bases from V and 6 bases from J; bases unmatched to any gene: 4. This CDR3 contains 13 residues. CDR1 is SGDLS, CDR2 YYNGEE, per germline. In nucleotides, the CDR3 is TGTGCCAGCAGCGCCGGGACAGGCCATGGCTACACCTTC. Its translation: CASSAGTGHGYTF.

V usage is TRBV28 and J usage is TRBJ1-6; 7 bases are shared with TRBD1. The CDR3 has 13 amino acids. After removal of 4 bases from V and 7 bases from J, the junction contained 1 base not matched to a gene. In germline, CDR1 is MDHEN, CDR2 SYDVKM. This CDR3 reads CASSWDRNSPLHF. CDR3 nucleotides: TGTGCCAGCAGTTGGGACAGAAATTCACCCCTCCACTTT. Together with reference TRBV28 and TRBJ1-6, the CDR3 gives the full variable domain: DVKVTQSSRYLVKRTGEKVFLECVQDMDHENMFWYRQDPGLGLRLIYFSYDVKMKEKGDIPEGYSVSREKKERFSLILESASTNQTSMYLCASSWDRNSPLHFGNGTRLTVT.

This clone has just a few counts. The gene calls are TRBV7-3 and TRBJ2-7; D is perhaps TRBD2 (5 bases). CDR1 SGHTA and CDR2 FQGTGA come from the germline V gene. V was trimmed by 5 bases and J by 2 bases, leaving 10 bases between them. The CDR3 spans 13 residues. The chain's CDR3 is CASSRHGTYEQYF. CDR3 nucleotides: TGTGCCAGCAGCCGGCACGGGACCTACGAGCAGTACTTC.

V and J are TRBV5-1 and TRBJ2-1, with TRBD1 identical over 7 bases. Germline CDR1 SGHRS, CDR2 YFSETQ. The CDR3 length is 13 residues. Trimming at V came to 4 bases and at J to 9 bases, leaving 7 bases not matched to a gene. The CDR3 region is CASSLRQGSEQFF. In DNA, the CDR3 is TGCGCCAGCAGCCTCCGACAGGGCAGTGAGCAGTTCTTC.

J is TRBJ2-5 and V is TRBV27; 7 nucleotides align to TRBD2. After removal of 5 bases from V and 7 bases from J, the junction contained 10 bases not matched to a gene. Germline CDR1 reads MNHEY; CDR2 reads SMNVEV (reference sequence). The CDR3 contains 14 residues. The chain's CDR3 is CASSPFGLVGTQYF. CDR3 DNA sequence: TGTGCCAGCAGTCCATTCGGACTAGTCGGGACCCAGTACTTC.

The chain combines TRBV5-1 with TRBJ2-7; the match to TRBD1 covers 11 bases. The germline V gene has CDR1 SGHRS and CDR2 YFSETQ. This CDR3 is 15 amino acids long. Trimming took 4 bases from V and 3 from J; bases not matched to a gene: 6. The CDR3 nucleotides are TGCGCCAGCAGCCCAACCGGGACAGGGGGCTACGAGCAGTACTTC. Encoded protein: CASSPTGTGGYEQYF.

This chain connects TRBV7-9 to TRBJ1-2; D might be TRBD1 (6 bases). The CDR3 totals 14 residues. Trimming shortened V by 2 bases and J by 7 bases, and 14 bases separated the two germline ends. Germline loops: CDR1 SEHNR, CDR2 FQNEAQ (reference sequence). The CDR3 bases are TGTGCCAGCAGCTTAACGGGCAGGGGAAGTGGCTACACCTTC. Translation gives CASSLTGRGSGYTF.

Comment on this clone: The sample carries other DNA sequences with the same CDR3. The chain employs TRBV27 and TRBJ2-7, with D uncertain. This CDR3 has 13 residues. The germline gives CDR1 MNHEY, CDR2 SMNVEV (reference sequence). The V end lost 4 bases, the J end lost 0 bases, and 7 bases lay between the germline ends. Here the CDR3 reads CASSSSDSYEQYF. In DNA, the CDR3 is TGTGCCAGCAGTTCCAGTGACTCCTACGAGCAGTACTTC.

The chain combines TRBV30 with TRBJ1-4, with D possibly matching TRBD1 (5 bases). This CDR3 spans 16 amino acids. V was trimmed by 0 bases and J by 3 bases, leaving 14 bases between them. Germline CDR1 and CDR2: GTSNPN and SVGIG (reference sequence). Here the CDR3 DNA reads TGTGCCTGGAGTGTACGGAGGGGCTTATCTAATGAAAAACTGTTTTTT. It encodes CAWSVRRGLSNEKLFF.